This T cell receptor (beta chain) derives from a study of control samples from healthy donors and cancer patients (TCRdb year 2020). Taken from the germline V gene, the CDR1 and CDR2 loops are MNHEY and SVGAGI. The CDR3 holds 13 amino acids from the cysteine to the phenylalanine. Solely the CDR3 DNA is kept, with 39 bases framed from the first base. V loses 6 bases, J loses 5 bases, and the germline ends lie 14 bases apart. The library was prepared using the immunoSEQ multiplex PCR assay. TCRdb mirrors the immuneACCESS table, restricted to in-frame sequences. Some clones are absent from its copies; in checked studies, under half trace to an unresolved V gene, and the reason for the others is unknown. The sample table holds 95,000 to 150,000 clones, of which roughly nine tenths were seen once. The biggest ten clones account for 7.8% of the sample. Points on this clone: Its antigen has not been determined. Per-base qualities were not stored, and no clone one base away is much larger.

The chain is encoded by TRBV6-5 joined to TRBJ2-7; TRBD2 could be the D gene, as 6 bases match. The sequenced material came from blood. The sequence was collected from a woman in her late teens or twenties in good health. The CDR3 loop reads CASRSGEFHEQYF. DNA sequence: TGTGCCAGCAGGTCGGGGGAATTCCACGAGCAGTACTTC.